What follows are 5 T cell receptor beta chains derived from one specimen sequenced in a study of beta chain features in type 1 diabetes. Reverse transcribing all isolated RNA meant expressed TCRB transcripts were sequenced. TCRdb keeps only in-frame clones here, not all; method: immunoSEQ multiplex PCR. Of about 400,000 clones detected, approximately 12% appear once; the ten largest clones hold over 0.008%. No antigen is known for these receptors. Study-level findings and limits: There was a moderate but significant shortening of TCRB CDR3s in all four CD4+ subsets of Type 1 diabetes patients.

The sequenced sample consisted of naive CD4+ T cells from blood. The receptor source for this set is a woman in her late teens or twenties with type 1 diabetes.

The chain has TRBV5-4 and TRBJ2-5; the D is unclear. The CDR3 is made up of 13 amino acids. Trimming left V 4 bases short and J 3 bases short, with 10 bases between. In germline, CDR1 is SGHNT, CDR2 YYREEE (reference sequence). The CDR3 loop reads CASSLQNEETQYF. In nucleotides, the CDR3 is TGTGCCAGCAGCCTACAGAACGAAGAGACCCAGTACTTC.

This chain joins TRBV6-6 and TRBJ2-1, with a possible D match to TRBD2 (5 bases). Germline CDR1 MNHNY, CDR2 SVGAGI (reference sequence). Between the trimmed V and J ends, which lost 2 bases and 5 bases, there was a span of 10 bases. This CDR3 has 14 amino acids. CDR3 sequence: CASSYRTVDNEQFF. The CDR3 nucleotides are TGTGCCAGCAGTTACCGGACTGTCGACAATGAGCAGTTCTTC.

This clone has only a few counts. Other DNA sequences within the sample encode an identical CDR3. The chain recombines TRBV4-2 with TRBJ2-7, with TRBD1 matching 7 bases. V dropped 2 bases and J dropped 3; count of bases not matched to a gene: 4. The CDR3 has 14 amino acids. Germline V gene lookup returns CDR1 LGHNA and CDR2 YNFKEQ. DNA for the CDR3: TGTGCCAGCAGCCAACGGGACAGAGACTACGAGCAGTACTTC. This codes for CASSQRDRDYEQYF.

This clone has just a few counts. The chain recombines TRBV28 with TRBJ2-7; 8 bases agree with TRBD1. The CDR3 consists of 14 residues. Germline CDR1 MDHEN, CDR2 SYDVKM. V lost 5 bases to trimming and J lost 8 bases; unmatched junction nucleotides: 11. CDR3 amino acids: CASSRQGPNGQQYF. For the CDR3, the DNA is TGTGCCAGCAGTCGACAGGGGCCGAATGGGCAGCAGTACTTC.

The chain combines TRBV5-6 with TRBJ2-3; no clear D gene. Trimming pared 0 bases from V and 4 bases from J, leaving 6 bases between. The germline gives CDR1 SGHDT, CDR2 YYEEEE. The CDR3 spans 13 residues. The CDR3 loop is CASSLGGADTQYF. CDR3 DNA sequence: TGTGCCAGCAGCTTGGGAGGCGCAGATACGCAGTATTTT.